A single sample gave rise to the 15 T cell receptor beta chains below, sequenced in a study of technical replicates of blood from four donors. Here immunoSEQ multiplex PCR was the method, and the copy in TCRdb shows in-frame clones only, minus some. The table lists about 80,000 clones, 90% to 95% of them singletons. The sample was T cells isolated from PBMCs. The receptors originated from a human donor in good health.

The chain recombines TRBV4-1 with TRBJ2-3; D ambiguous. Trimming shortened V by 5 bases and J by 0 bases, and 9 bases separated the two germline ends. This CDR3 has 14 residues. Germline V lookup: CDR1 MGHRA, CDR2 YSYEKL. The chain's CDR3 is CASSWIGSTDTQYF. The DNA for the CDR3 is TGCGCCAGCAGCTGGATCGGGAGCACAGATACGCAGTATTTT.

The chain employs TRBV5-1 and TRBJ2-7; D is uncertain. Germline V lookup: CDR1 SGHRS, CDR2 YFSETQ. Trimming took 1 base from V and 2 from J, leaving 4 bases between them. There are 12 residues in the CDR3. DNA for the CDR3: TGCGCCAGCAGCTTGTTCGCCTACGAGCAGTACTTC. Amino acid sequence: CASSLFAYEQYF.

The chain uses TRBV4-2 and TRBJ2-1, with a tentative D call TRBD2 (6 bases). Germline V gene sequence: CDR1 LGHNA, CDR2 YNFKEQ. The CDR3 is 11 residues long. Trimming took off 4 bases at V and 8 bases at J, with 6 bases between the two ends. The CDR3 spells CASSRGDEQFF. The CDR3 coding sequence is TGTGCCAGCAGCCGCGGGGATGAGCAGTTCTTC.

The chain couples TRBV5-1 to TRBJ1-1; 8 positions match TRBD1. V dropped 4 bases and J dropped 2; count of bases not matched to a gene: 4. The CDR3 contains 14 residues. Germline V gives CDR1 SGHRS, CDR2 YFSETQ. This CDR3 reads CASSMDRANTEAFF. CDR3 nucleotide sequence: TGCGCCAGCAGCATGGACAGGGCTAACACTGAAGCTTTCTTT.

The J gene is TRBJ1-1, the V gene TRBV5-6; TRBD1 is a possible D gene (6 bases). This CDR3 has 12 residues. Trimming removed 4 bases at V and 8 bases at J, with 12 bases between. Germline V gene data show CDR1 as SGHDT and CDR2 as YYEEEE. The CDR3 DNA reads TGTGCCAGCAGCCTGTCCGACAGGGAAGCTTTCTTT. Amino acid sequence: CASSLSDREAFF.

The genes are TRBV29-1 and TRBJ2-7, with D perhaps matching TRBD1 (6 bases). Trimming removed 4 bases from V and 4 bases from J, with 14 bases in between. The CDR3 loop spans 13 amino acids. Germline V gene lookup returns CDR1 SQVTM and CDR2 ANQGSEA. The CDR3 bases are TGCAGCGTTGCCAGGGGCTCCTGGTACGAGCAGTACTTC. This sequence encodes CSVARGSWYEQYF.

This clone was counted a single time. The V gene is TRBV7-9, the J gene TRBJ2-2; 9 nucleotides agree with TRBD1. The CDR3 sequence is 14 residues long. The V segment lost 1 base and the J segment 7 bases; nucleotides outside the gene matches: 1. The germline V gene encodes CDR1 SEHNR and CDR2 FQNEAQ (reference sequence). In DNA form, the CDR3 reads TGTGCCAGCAGCTTAGGACAGGGGGACGGGGAGCTGTTTTTT. It codes for CASSLGQGDGELFF.

The chain carries TRBV9 and TRBJ2-3; 8 nucleotides agree with TRBD2. Per germline, CDR1 SGDLS and CDR2 YYNGEE. The CDR3 totals 15 residues. The junction had 6 bases not matched to a gene; V was cut back by 0 bases and J by 6 bases. The CDR3 loop is CASSVGSGSGDTQYF. Here the CDR3 DNA reads TGTGCCAGCAGCGTAGGAAGCGGGAGTGGGGATACGCAGTATTTT.

The V gene is TRBV5-4, the J gene TRBJ2-7; 7 nucleotides align to TRBD1. The germline V gene encodes CDR1 SGHNT and CDR2 YYREEE (reference sequence). The CDR3 consists of 13 residues. V gave up 6 bases and J gave up 3 bases; unmatched junction bases: 6. The CDR3 here is CASKGQSNYEQYF. CDR3 coding DNA: TGTGCCAGCAAGGGACAGTCCAACTACGAGCAGTACTTC.

The chain links TRBV9 to TRBJ2-2, with 7 bases aligning to TRBD2. Per germline, CDR1 SGDLS and CDR2 YYNGEE. The CDR3 consists of 16 residues. The ends lost 0 bases at V and 5 bases at J; junction bases unmatched: 7. CDR3 loop: CASSVGRGGRTGELFF. Written as DNA, the CDR3 is TGTGCCAGCAGCGTAGGGCGGGGCGGGAGAACCGGGGAGCTGTTTTTT.

This sequence joins TRBV20-1 and TRBJ2-1, with 8 bases fitting TRBD2. This CDR3 is 11 amino acids long. V trimming: 8 bases; J trimming: 9 bases; junction bases outside the gene matches: 6. Germline V lookup: CDR1 DFQATT, CDR2 SNEGSKA (reference sequence). CDR3 nucleotide sequence: TGCAGTACAGCGGGAGTGAGTGAGCAGTTCTTC. Residues: CSTAGVSEQFF.

The V and J genes are TRBV11-1 and TRBJ2-7; maybe TRBD1 (6 bases). The CDR3 spans 14 residues. V gave up 5 bases and J gave up 3 bases, with 14 bases separating them. Germline V gene sequence: CDR1 SGHAT, CDR2 FQDESV (reference sequence). The CDR3 protein is CASSLPQGVYEQYF. CDR3 DNA sequence: TGTGCCAGCAGCCTCCCACAGGGCGTCTACGAGCAGTACTTC. Variable domain in full (rest from reference TRBV11-1 and TRBJ2-7): EAEVAQSPRYKITEKSQAVAFWCDPISGHATLYWYRQILGQGPELLVQFQDESVVDDSQLPKDRFSAERLKGVDSTLKIQPAELGDSAMYLCASSLPQGVYEQYFGPGTRLTVT.

The V call is TRBV15, the J call TRBJ2-7; D uncertain. Germline CDR1 LNHNV, CDR2 YYDKDF (reference sequence). The CDR3 is made up of 11 amino acids. Trimming removed 3 bases from V and 3 bases from J, with 3 bases in between. DNA of the CDR3: TGTGCCACCAGCAGCAACTACGAGCAGTACTTC. Amino acid sequence: CATSSNYEQYF.

V and J are TRBV5-4 and TRBJ2-1; TRBD2 agrees at 7 bases. Germline V lookup: CDR1 SGHNT, CDR2 YYREEE (reference sequence). Trimming at V came to 9 bases and at J to 7 bases, leaving 13 bases not matched to a gene. This CDR3 contains 14 residues. CDR3 DNA: TGTGCCACCTGGTCTGGTAGCGGGTCAAATGAGCAGTTCTTC. Residues: CATWSGSGSNEQFF.

The chain links TRBV5-1 to TRBJ1-1; D gene ambiguous. V was clipped by 0 bases and J by 1 base, with 7 bases between them. The CDR3 spans 14 residues. CDR1 and CDR2 (germline): SGHRS, YFSETQ. This CDR3 reads CASSLDIRNTEAFF. CDR3 in DNA: TGCGCCAGCAGCTTGGACATCCGGAACACTGAAGCTTTCTTT.